By sample fraction, the clone carrying this T cell receptor beta chain is medium-sized (0.01 to 0.1%). BIOMED2 TRB-A/B primer pools were used in multiplex TRB PCR. TCRdb processed the multiplex PCR reads anew with MiXCR; each CDR3 protein has one entry. The sample contains approximately 5,800 distinct CDR3 sequences, around 26% of which appear only once. This sample is part of a study of T and B cells in COVID-19 patients. CDR3 length: 15 residues. CDR1 and CDR2 from the germline V gene are SGHDT and YYEEEE. Between the trimmed V and J ends, which lost 5 bases and 7 bases, there was a span of 21 bases. From blood, about 240-500 ng of genomic DNA served as TRB template.

The TCR originated in a human donor with active COVID-19. The sample comprised blood. The V call is TRBV5-6, the J call TRBJ1-2; possible D gene TRBD1, 6 bases. The CDR3 protein is CASSSRGRGIGGYTF. The CDR3 DNA follows: TGTGCCAGCAGTTCCAGGGGCAGGGGAATAGGTGGCTACACCTTC.